What follows are 10 T cell receptor beta chains derived from one specimen sequenced in a study of blood T cells in healthy people across ages. Next came a second PCR, run for about 6 to 12 cycles, which used a sample-barcoded 5' primer along with a J-beta primer mix. TCRdb processed the 5' RACE reads anew with MiXCR; each CDR3 protein has one entry. Of fewer than 2 million distinct CDR3 sequences listed, about two fifths are singletons. The sequencing sample was made of blood. These receptors were obtained from a human donor in good health.

This clonotype has a count of ten or more. The chain carries TRBV3-1 and TRBJ2-5, with TRBD1 matching 8 bases. The CDR3 length is 15 residues. Trimming cost V 1 base and J 7 bases; bases outside gene matches: 8. Germline CDR1 is LGHDT and CDR2 is YNNKEL (reference sequence). The CDR3 bases are TGTGCCAGCAGCCAAGGGATCGGACAGGGAGGGACCCAGTACTTC. This sequence encodes CASSQGIGQGGTQYF.

The rearrangement links TRBV12-3 or TRBV12-4 to TRBJ1-2; D might be TRBD1 (5 bases). This CDR3 region has 16 residues. Trimming removed 0 bases from V and 7 bases from J, with 18 bases in between. CDR3 in DNA: TGTGCCAGCAGTTTAGCCCCGGGGCCCTCAATGGGTGGCTACACCTTC. Encoded protein: CASSLAPGPSMGGYTF.

This clonotype showed up just a few times. A much more abundant neighbour one base away suggests this may be a read error. This sequence joins TRBV7-9 and TRBJ1-4; unclear D gene. The V gene's germline CDR1 is SEHNR and CDR2 FQNEAQ (reference sequence). The length of the CDR3 is 15 residues. The CDR3 here is CASSQAASDNEKRFF. As DNA, the CDR3 is TGTGCCAGCAGCCAAGCGGCATCCGATAATGAAAAACGGTTTTTT.

The sample holds a few counts of this clonotype. The genes are TRBV5-1 and TRBJ1-1, with TRBD1 as a possible D gene (5 bases). This CDR3 has 15 residues. Germline V lookup: CDR1 SGHRS, CDR2 YFSETQ. V lost 0 bases and J 4 bases, leaving 13 bases between the germline ends. The DNA for the CDR3 is TGCGCCAGCAGCTTGGCAGAGGCAGGGTTCACTGAAGCTTTCTTT. Encoded protein: CASSLAEAGFTEAFF.

The chain employs TRBV9 and TRBJ2-7; tentative D call: TRBD2 (6 bases). Germline values: CDR1 SGDLS, CDR2 YYNGEE. The CDR3 length is 16 residues. V was cut by 0 bases and J by 3 bases, with 16 bases left in between. Written as DNA, the CDR3 is TGTGCCAGCAGCGTAGCCCCTGCGGGGCAGGTCTACGAGCAGTACTTC. Translated, it gives CASSVAPAGQVYEQYF.

The chain uses TRBV7-3 and TRBJ1-6; possibly TRBD1 for D (5 bases). This CDR3 is built from 16 residues. With 3 bases removed from V and 7 bases from J, the gap between germline ends came to 16 bases. The germline CDR1 and CDR2 sequences are SGHTA and FQGTGA. This CDR3 reads CASSLRSGQTNSPLHF. For the CDR3, the DNA is TGTGCCAGCAGCTTGAGATCGGGGCAGACCAATTCACCCCTCCACTTT.

Concerning this clonotype: A read error may explain this, as a much larger clone is one base away. The chain couples TRBV4-1 to TRBJ2-5; 8 nucleotides agree with TRBD1. The ends lost 4 bases at V and 7 bases at J; junction bases unmatched: 8. CDR1 MGHRA and CDR2 YSYEKL come from the germline V gene. The CDR3 totals 14 residues. In nucleotides, the CDR3 is TGCGCCAGCAGCCGAGGGCAGGGGGCTGGGACCCAGTACTTC. Its protein is CASSRGQGAGTQYF.

This clonotype has more than one count but fewer than ten. The chain employs TRBV20-1 and TRBJ2-2, with no clear D. The germline V gene has CDR1 DFQATT and CDR2 SNEGSKA (reference sequence). Trimming removed 0 bases at V and 5 bases at J, with 10 bases between. The CDR3 runs to 14 residues. Here the CDR3 DNA reads TGCAGTGCTAGAGATCCCGGACGGACCGGGGAGCTGTTTTTT. It translates to CSARDPGRTGELFF.

This clonotype came up many times. The chain combines TRBV29-1 with TRBJ2-7; 9 bases align to TRBD2. CDR3 length: 14 amino acids. The germline gives CDR1 SQVTM, CDR2 ANQGSEA. The junction had 6 bases not matched to a gene; V was cut back by 2 bases and J by 4 bases. In nucleotides, the CDR3 is TGCAGCGTTGAAATAGCGGGGGCCACTTACGAGCAGTACTTC. Its translation is CSVEIAGATYEQYF.

This clonotype appeared once. The chain joins TRBV4-2 to TRBJ1-1; D is unclear. V lost 4 bases and J 1 base, leaving 10 bases between the germline ends. The germline V gene encodes CDR1 LGHNA and CDR2 YNFKEQ. The CDR3 is made up of 14 amino acids. The CDR3: CASSPGSENTEAFF. The CDR3 region has the DNA TGTGCCAGCAGCCCGGGTTCGGAGAACACTGAAGCTTTCTTT.